This is a list of T cell receptor beta chains from one sample in a study of T cell repertoires in cytomegalovirus infection. TCRdb passed the reads through MiXCR, listing each CDR3 protein once. The table has about 530,000 distinct CDR3 sequences, approximately 26% seen once; the top ten hold roughly 13%. The sample comprised PBMCs. The source of these receptors is a human donor in good health (CMV status not recorded). Some clones in this sample may be carry-over from other donors' samples. Each CDR3 is given without its conserved first and last residue. The order of the fields is J gene, V gene, clone size, CDR3 protein. Where a row states a size, it is once, few, many or the class of an expanded clone; other rows omit it.

>TRBJ2-4|TRBV18|NA
ASSPKADQWNIQY
>TRBJ1-4|TRBV4-3|few
ASSQDRWEKLF
>TRBJ2-2|TRBV6-5|NA
ASSTIGTGWDTGELF
>TRBJ2-3|TRBV3-1|few
ASSPGTTHEDTQY
>TRBJ2-2|TRBV7-6|many
ASSLGAGGLTGELF
>TRBJ1-5|TRBV19|NA
ASSTMTGGNQPQH
>TRBJ1-5|TRBV23-1|few
AVPRGGAVQPQH
>TRBJ2-6|TRBV5-6|few
ASSGGHTFLESTSGANVLT
>TRBJ2-7|TRBV28|NA
ASSLTQTYEQY
>TRBJ2-3|TRBV10-3|NA
AIPAGDTTDTQY
>TRBJ2-7|TRBV7-2|NA
ASSFRGAHEQY
>TRBJ1-4|TRBV7-9|few
ASPGATDEKLF
>TRBJ2-3|TRBV29-1|once
STIAGNTDTQY
>TRBJ1-4|TRBV7-8|few
ASSLNRVANEKLF
>TRBJ2-1|TRBV19|NA
ASISHSGLAGGEQF
>TRBJ1-5|TRBV12-3/TRBV12-4|few
ASSPGTGWHQPQH
>TRBJ1-1|TRBV28|few
ASEGGLAAF
>TRBJ1-4|TRBV7-6|many
ASSSHLAGWGRSLNEKLF
>TRBJ2-7|TRBV7-9|few
ASSNQGQETYEQY
>TRBJ2-1|TRBV4-3|few
ASSQEELAGAPAYNEQF
>TRBJ2-7|TRBV7-2|few
ASSSVGRIYEQY
>TRBJ2-1|TRBV3-1|few
ASSPTSGSRSEQF
>TRBJ2-7|TRBV29-1|few
SVGERAYEQY
>TRBJ1-1|TRBV5-4|NA
ASSLDAGEEAF
>TRBJ2-2|TRBV12-3/TRBV12-4|NA
ASRSFGGRIGELF
>TRBJ2-1|TRBV29-1|NA
SVRETVRLYNEQF
>TRBJ2-5|TRBV7-6|NA
ASTLSGTGGQETQY
>TRBJ1-1|TRBV7-8|NA
ASSIGGGSNTEAF
>TRBJ2-7|TRBV7-2|many
ASSFQRGRNEQY
>TRBJ1-5|TRBV12-3/TRBV12-4|few
ASSLGRAPHQPQH
>TRBJ2-3|TRBV28|few
ASSRTGIGSDTQY
>TRBJ1-2|TRBV7-2|many
ASSLRQGNYGYT
>TRBJ2-5|TRBV7-2|many
ASSFRLASEGTQY
>TRBJ1-2|TRBV2|NA
ASSEAPGSNYGYT
>TRBJ2-1|TRBV11-2|NA
ASSLALRVEQF
>TRBJ2-7|TRBV29-1|NA
SVDIGGTYEQY
>TRBJ2-5|TRBV20-1|NA
SARGLVAGLHQETQY
>TRBJ2-3|TRBV7-2|many
ASSLYGGDSRRY
>TRBJ2-5|TRBV7-9|NA
ASGVRLAGDQETQY